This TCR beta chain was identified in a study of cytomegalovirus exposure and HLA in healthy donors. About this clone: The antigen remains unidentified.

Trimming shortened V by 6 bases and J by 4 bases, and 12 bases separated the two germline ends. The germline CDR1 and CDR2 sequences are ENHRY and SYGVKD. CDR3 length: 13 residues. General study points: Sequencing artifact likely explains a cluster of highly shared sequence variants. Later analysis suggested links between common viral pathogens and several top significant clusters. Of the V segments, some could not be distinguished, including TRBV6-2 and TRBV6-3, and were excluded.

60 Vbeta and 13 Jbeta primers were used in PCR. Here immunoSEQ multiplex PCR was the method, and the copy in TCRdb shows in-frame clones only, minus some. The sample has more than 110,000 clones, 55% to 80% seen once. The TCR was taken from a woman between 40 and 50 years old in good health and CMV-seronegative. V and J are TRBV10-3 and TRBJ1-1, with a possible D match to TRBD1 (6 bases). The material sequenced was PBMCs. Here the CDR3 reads CAISGQLGTEAFF. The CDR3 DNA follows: TGTGCCATCAGCGGACAGTTGGGCACTGAAGCTTTCTTT.